This TCR beta chain was found in a study of Ad26.COV2.S vaccination and SARS-CoV-2 variants. The treatment: roughly 19 received Ad26.COV2.S at low or high dose, single or two shots; roughly 5 received placebo; per-sample allocation not given. The investigators took samples on day 63 after the first vaccine or placebo injection. The CDR3 sequence is 17 residues long. CDR1 is SGHVS and CDR2 is FQNEAQ in the germline V gene. V trimming: 1 base; J trimming: 3 bases; junction bases outside the gene matches: 5. Measured with immunoSEQ multiplex PCR; TCRdb has only the in-frame clones, and not every one. Counted here are about 400,000 clones, around 85% occurring once; the ten biggest clones make up roughly 3.5%.

The starting material was peripheral blood, obtained in a trial of Ad26.COV2.S vaccine versus placebo. The receptor was isolated from a person between 18 and 65 years old who received the Ad26.COV2.S COVID-19 vaccine or a placebo. The chain links TRBV7-8 to TRBJ2-5, with 13 nucleotides matching TRBD2. Written as DNA, the CDR3 is TGTGCCAGCAGCTTAGTGCATGGACTAGCGGGGGAAGAGACCCAGTACTTC. Encoded protein: CASSLVHGLAGEETQYF.